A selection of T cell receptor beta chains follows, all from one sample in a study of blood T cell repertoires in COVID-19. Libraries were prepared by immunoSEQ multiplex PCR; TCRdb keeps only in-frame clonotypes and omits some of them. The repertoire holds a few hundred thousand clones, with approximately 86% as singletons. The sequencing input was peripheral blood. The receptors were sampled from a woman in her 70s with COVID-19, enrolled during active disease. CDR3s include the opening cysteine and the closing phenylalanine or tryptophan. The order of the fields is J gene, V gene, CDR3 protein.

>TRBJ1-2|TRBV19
CASIQTGASYGYTF
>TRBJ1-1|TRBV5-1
CASSLRTANTEAFF
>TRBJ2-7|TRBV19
CASSTGQGPYEQYF
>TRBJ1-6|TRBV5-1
CASSSGPGPLHF
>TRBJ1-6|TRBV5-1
CASSLTDGLNSPLHF
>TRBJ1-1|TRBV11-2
CASSLGGSGLKNTEAFF
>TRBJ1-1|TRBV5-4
CASSFGQGVYAEAFF
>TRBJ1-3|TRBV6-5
CASSSDRVGNTIYF
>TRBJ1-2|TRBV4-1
CASSQADDRELYGYTF
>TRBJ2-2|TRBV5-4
CASSLMTANTGELFF
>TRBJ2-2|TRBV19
CASSMGGGNTGELFF
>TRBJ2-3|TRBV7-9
CASSPSPGQGGADTQYF
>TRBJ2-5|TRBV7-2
CASSYRGRETQYF
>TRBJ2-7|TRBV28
CASSFPRTGGHYEQYF
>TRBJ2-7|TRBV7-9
CASSLSGQNSYEQYF
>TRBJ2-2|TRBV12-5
CASGLVPDGRAVTGELFF
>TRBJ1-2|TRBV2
CASSERQGKGYTF